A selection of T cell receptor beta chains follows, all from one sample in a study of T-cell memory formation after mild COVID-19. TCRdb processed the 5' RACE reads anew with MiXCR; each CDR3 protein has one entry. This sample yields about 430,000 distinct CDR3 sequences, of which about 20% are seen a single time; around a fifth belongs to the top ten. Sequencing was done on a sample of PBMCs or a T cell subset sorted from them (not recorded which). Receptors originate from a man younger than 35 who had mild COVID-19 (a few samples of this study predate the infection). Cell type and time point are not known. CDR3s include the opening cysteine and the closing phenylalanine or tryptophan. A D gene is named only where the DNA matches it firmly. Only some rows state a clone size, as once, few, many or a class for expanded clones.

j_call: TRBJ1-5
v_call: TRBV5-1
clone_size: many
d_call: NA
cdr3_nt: TGCGCCAGCAGCTTGGTAGGCGGGTCGGGTCAGCCCCAGCATTTT
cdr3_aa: CASSLVGGSGQPQHF

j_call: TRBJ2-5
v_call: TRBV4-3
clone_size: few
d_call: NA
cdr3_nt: TGCGCCAGCAGCCAGGGCGGGGCAGCACTGTACCAAGAGACCCAGTACTTC
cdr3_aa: CASSQGGAALYQETQYF

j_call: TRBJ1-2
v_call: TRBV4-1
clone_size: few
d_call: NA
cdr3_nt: TGCGCCAGCAGCCAAGCGGCGGGTGACTACACCTTC
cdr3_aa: CASSQAAGDYTF

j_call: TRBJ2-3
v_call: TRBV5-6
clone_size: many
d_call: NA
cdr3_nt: TGTGCCAGCAGTACAGCCGGCACAGATACGCAGTATTTT
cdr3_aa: CASSTAGTDTQYF

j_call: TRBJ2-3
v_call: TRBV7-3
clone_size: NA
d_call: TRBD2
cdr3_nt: TGTGCCAGCAGCGATGGACTAGCTCGGGGAGATACGCAGTATTTT
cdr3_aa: CASSDGLARGDTQYF

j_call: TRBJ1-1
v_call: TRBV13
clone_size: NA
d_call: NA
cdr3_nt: TGTGCCAGCAGCTTGGGGGAGCTGGACACTGAAGCTTTCTTT
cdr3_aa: CASSLGELDTEAFF

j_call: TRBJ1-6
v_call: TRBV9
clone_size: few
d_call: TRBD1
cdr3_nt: TGTGCCAGCAGCGTTTGGCCGTTCGGGACAGGGTCTAATTCACCCCTCCACTTT
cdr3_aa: CASSVWPFGTGSNSPLHF

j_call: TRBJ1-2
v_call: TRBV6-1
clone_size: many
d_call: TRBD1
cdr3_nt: TGTGCCAGCAGTGAGACAGGGGCAACTAACTATGGCTACACCTTC
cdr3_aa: CASSETGATNYGYTF

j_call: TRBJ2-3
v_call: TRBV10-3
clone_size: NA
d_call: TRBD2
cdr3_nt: TGTGCCATCAGTGACGGGACTAGCGGGGGTAGAACAGATACGCAGTATTTT
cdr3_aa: CAISDGTSGGRTDTQYF

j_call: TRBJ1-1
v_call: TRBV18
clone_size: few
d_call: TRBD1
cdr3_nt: TGTGCCAGCTCCCAAGCTAGGGGACAGATGAACACTGAAGCTTTCTTT
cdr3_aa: CASSQARGQMNTEAFF

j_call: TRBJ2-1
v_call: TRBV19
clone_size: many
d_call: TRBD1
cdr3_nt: TGTGCCAGTAGGCCCGGGGACAGGGATTCCAATGAGCAGTTCTTC
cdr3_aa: CASRPGDRDSNEQFF

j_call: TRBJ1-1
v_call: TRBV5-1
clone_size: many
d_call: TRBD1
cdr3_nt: TGCGCCAGTACAACAGGGGGCTCGGGAGGATCCGAAGCTTTCTTT
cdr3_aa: CASTTGGSGGSEAFF

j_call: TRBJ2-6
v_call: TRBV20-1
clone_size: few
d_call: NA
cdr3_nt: TGCAGTGCCCCCGACAGAGCAGGGGCCAACGTCCTGACTTTC
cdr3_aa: CSAPDRAGANVLTF

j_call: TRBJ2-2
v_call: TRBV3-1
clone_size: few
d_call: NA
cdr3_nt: TGTGCCAGCAGCCAAGACTTTAACACCGGGGAGCTGTTTTTT
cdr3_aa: CASSQDFNTGELFF

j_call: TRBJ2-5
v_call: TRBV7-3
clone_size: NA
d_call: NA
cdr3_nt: TGTGCCAGCAGCGGGGGGTCTTTAGAGACCCAGTACTTC
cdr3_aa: CASSGGSLETQYF

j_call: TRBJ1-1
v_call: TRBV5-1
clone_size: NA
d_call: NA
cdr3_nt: TGCGACAGCAGCTTGGTGGGGGCCGTGAACACTGAAGCTTTCTTT
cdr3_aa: CDSSLVGAVNTEAFF

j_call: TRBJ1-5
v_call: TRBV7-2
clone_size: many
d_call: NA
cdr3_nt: TGTGCCAGCAGCTTATTCGCAGTACCTAATCAGCCCCAGCATTTT
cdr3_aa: CASSLFAVPNQPQHF

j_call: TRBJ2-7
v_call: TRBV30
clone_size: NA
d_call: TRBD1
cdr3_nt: TGTGCCTGGAGTCCGTACAGGGGCAACGAGCAGTACTTC
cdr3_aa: CAWSPYRGNEQYF

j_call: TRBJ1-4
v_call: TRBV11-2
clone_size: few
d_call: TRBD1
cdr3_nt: TGTGCCAGCAGCTGGGACCCATTGCAGGACAGGGAGGAAAATGAAAAACTGTTTTTT
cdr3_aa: CASSWDPLQDREENEKLFF

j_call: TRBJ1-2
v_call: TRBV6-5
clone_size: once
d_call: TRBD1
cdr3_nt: TGTGCCAGCAGCACGACAGGGGGCGGCTATGGCTACACCTTC
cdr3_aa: CASSTTGGGYGYTF

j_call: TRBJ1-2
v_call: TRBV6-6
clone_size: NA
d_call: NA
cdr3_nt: TGTGCCAGCAGACGAGGATTTTATGGCTACACCTTC
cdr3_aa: CASRRGFYGYTF

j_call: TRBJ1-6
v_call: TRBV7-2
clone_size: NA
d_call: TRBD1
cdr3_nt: TGTGCCAGCAGACGTGGGACAGCCGACTTACCCCTCCACTTT
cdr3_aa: CASRRGTADLPLHF

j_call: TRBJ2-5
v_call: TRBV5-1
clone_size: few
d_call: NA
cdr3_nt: TGCGCCAGCAGCTTGACGAGGGGGGATGAGACCCAGTACTTC
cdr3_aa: CASSLTRGDETQYF

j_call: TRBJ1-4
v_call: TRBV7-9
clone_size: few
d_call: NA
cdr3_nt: TGTGCCAGCAGCTTACTCGGAGTAGCTAATGAAAAACTGTTTTTT
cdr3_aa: CASSLLGVANEKLFF

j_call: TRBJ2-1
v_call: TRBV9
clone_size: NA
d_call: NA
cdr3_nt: TGTGCCAGCAGACCCCAGGGGAGCTCCTACAATGAGCAGTTCTTC
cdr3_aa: CASRPQGSSYNEQFF

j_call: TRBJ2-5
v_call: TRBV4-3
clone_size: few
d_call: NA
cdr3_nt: TGCGCCAGGGTTTCAGGGCGGGAGACCCAGTACTTC
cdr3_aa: CARVSGRETQYF

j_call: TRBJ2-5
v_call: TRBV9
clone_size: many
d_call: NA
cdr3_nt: TGTGCCAGCAGCGTAGAGGGGACGGCCCTCGGGGAGACCCAGTACTTC
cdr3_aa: CASSVEGTALGETQYF

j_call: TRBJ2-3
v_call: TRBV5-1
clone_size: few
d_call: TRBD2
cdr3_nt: TGCGCCAGCAGCTTGGTGATAGCGGGGGGCACAGATACGCAGTATTTT
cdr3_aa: CASSLVIAGGTDTQYF

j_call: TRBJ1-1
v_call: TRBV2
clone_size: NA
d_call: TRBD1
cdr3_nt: TGTGCCAGCACCTCGACAGGGATGAACACTGAAGCTTTCTTT
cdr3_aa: CASTSTGMNTEAFF

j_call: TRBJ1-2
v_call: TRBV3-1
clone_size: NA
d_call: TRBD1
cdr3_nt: TGTGCCAGCAGTTCGGACAGGGGGAGTTTCGGCTACACCTTC
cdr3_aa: CASSSDRGSFGYTF

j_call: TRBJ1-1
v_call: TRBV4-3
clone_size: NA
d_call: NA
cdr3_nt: TGCGCCAGCAGCCAAGATCCGGGGGGACACCAGAACACTGAAGCTTTCTTT
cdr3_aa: CASSQDPGGHQNTEAFF

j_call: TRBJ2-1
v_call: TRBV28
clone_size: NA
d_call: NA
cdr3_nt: TGTGCCAGCAGTTTATTTCGGGGAAGTAATGAGCAGTTCTTC
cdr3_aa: CASSLFRGSNEQFF

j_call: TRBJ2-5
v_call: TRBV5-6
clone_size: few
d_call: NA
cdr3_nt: TGTGCCAGCAGCTTGAAAATCGGACCGTACCAAGAGACCCAGTACTTC
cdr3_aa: CASSLKIGPYQETQYF

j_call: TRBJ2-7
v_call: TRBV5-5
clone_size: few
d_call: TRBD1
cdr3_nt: TGTGCCAGCAGCAGTCCGATTGAGGGGGCCCTCGAGCAGTACTTC
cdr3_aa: CASSSPIEGALEQYF

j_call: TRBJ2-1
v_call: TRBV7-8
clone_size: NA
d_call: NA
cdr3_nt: TGTGCCAGCAGCTTAAGCAGGGTTTTAAATGAGCAGTTCTTC
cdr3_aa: CASSLSRVLNEQFF

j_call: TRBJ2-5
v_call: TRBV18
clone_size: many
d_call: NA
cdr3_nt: TGTGCCAGCTCACCTACCTTAGAGGTCCAAAGAGAGACCCAGTACTTC
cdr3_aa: CASSPTLEVQRETQYF

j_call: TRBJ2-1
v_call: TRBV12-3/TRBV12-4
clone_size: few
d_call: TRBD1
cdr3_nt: TGTGCCAGCAGTTTGGGTTTAGGACAGGGAAGCGGTGAGCAGTTCTTC
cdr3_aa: CASSLGLGQGSGEQFF

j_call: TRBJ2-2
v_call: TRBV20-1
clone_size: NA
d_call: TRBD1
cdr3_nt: TGCAGTGCTAGAGATGAAAGGGGGCCCGGGGAGCTGTTTTTT
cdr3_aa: CSARDERGPGELFF